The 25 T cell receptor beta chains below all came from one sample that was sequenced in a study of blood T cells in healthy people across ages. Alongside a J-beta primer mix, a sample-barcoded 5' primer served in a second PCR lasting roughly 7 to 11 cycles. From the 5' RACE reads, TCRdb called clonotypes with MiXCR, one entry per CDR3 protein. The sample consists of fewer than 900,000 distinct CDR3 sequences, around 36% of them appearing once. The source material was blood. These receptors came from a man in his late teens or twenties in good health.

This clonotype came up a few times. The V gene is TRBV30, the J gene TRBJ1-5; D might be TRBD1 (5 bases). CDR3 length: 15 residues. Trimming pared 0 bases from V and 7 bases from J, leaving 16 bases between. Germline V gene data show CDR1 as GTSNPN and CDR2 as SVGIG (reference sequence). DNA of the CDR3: TGTGCCTGGAGTGTAGGGGCGATCAGGACCCAGCCCCAGCATTTT. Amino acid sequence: CAWSVGAIRTQPQHF.

The CDR3 bases are TGTGCCAGCGGAGCTAGGAGGGCATATGAGCAGTACTTC. Protein product: CASGARRAYEQYF. The chain has TRBV2 and TRBJ2-5; possibly TRBD2 for D (6 bases). This CDR3 is built from 13 residues. CDR1 SNHLY and CDR2 FYNNEI come from the germline V gene. V was trimmed by 8 bases and J by 11 bases, leaving 21 bases between them. The whole variable domain, filled in from reference TRBV2 and TRBJ2-5, reads EPEVTQTPSHQVTQMGQEVILRCVPISNHLYFYWYRQILGQKVEFLVSFYNNEISEKSEIFDDQFSVERPDGSNFTLKIRSTKLEDSAMYFCASGARRAYEQYFGPGTRLLVL.

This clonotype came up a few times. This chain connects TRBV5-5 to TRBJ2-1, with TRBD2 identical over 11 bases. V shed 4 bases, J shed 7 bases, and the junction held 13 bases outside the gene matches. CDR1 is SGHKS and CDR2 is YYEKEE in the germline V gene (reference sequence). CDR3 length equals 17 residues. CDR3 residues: CASSPTLSGGAMNEQFF. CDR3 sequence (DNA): TGTGCCAGCAGCCCGACCCTTAGCGGGGGGGCTATGAATGAGCAGTTCTTC.

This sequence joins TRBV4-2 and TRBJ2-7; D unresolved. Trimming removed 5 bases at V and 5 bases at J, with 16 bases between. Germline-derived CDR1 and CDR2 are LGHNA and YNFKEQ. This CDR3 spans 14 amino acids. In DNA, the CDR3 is TGTGCCAGCAGCTTGCTAGGGCGCCCCGACGAGCAGTACTTC. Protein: CASSLLGRPDEQYF.

The CDR3 DNA reads TGTGCCAGCAGCTTAGGCCTTTCATCCGGCTACACCTTC. Protein sequence: CASSLGLSSGYTF. V and J are TRBV7-2 and TRBJ1-2; D unresolved. Germline CDR1 reads SGHTA; CDR2 reads FQGNSA. The germline V and J ends were trimmed by 1 base and 8 bases, with 11 bases remaining between them. There are 13 residues in the CDR3. Full variable domain (outside the CDR3, taken from reference TRBV7-2 and TRBJ1-2): GAGVSQSPSNKVTEKGKDVELRCDPISGHTALYWYRQSLGQGLEFLIYFQGNSAPDKSGLPSDRFSAERTGGSVSTLTIQRTQQEDSAVYLCASSLGLSSGYTFGSGTRLTVV.

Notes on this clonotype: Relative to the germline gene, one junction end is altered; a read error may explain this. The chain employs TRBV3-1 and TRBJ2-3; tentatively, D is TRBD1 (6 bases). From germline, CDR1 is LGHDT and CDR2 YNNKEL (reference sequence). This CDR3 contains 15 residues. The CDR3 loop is CASGQGTPSTDTQYF. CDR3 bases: TGTGCCAGCGGCCAGGGGACCCCTAGCACAGATACGCAGTATTTT.

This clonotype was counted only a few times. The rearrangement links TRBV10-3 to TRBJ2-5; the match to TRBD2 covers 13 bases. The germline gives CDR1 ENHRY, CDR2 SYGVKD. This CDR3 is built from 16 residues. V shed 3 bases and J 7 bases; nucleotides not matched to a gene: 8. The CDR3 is CAISDGTSGNPGTQYF. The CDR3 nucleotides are TGTGCCATCAGTGACGGGACTAGCGGGAACCCGGGGACCCAGTACTTC.

This CDR3 is CAISEGLGEQYF. The CDR3 region has the DNA TGTGCCATCAGTGAGGGTCTGGGTGAGCAGTACTTC. The J gene is TRBJ2-7, the V gene TRBV10-3; D gene uncertain. The V gene's germline CDR1 is ENHRY and CDR2 SYGVKD. The CDR3 is 12 residues long. Trimming removed 2 bases from V and 7 bases from J, with 9 bases in between.

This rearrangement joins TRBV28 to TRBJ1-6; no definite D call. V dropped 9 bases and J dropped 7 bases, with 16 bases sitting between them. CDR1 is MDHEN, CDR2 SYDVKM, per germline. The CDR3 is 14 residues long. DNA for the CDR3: TGTGCCAGTAACTCAGGAGCCGAAAATTCACCCCTCCACTTT. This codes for CASNSGAENSPLHF.

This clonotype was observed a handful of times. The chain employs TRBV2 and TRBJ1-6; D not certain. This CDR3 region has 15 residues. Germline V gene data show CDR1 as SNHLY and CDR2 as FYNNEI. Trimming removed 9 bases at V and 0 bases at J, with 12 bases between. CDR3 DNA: TGTGCCAGTAACCAACAGAGCTCCTATAATTCACCCCTCCACTTT. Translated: CASNQQSSYNSPLHF.

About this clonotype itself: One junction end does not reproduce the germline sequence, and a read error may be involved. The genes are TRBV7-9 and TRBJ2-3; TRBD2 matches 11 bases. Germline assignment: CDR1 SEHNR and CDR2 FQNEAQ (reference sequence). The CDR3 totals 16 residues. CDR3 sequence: CASSLGLAETPDTRYF. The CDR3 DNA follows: TGTGCCAGCAGCCTGGGACTAGCGGAGACACCCGATACGCGGTATTTT.

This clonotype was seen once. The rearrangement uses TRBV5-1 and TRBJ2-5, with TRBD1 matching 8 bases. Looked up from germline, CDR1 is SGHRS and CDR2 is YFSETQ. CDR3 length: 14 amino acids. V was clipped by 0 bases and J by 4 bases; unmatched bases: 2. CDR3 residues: CASSLGTGIETQYF. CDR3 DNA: TGCGCCAGCAGCTTGGGGACAGGGATAGAGACCCAGTACTTC.

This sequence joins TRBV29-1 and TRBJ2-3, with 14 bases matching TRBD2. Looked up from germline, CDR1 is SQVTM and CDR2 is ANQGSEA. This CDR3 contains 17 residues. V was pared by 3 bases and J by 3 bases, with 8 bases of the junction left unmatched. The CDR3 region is CSVDPGLAGEGTDTQYF. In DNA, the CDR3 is TGCAGCGTTGACCCGGGACTAGCGGGGGAGGGGACAGATACGCAGTATTTT.

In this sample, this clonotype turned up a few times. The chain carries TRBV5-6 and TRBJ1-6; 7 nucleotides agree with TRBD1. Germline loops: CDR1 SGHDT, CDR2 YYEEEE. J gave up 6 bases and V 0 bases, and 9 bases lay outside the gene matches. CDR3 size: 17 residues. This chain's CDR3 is CASSLERLTGSNSPLHF. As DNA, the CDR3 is TGTGCCAGCAGCTTGGAACGACTGACAGGGAGTAATTCACCCCTCCACTTT. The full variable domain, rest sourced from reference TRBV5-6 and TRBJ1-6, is DAGVTQSPTHLIKTRGQQVTLRCSPKSGHDTVSWYQQALGQGPQFIFQYYEEEERQRGNFPDRFSGHQFPNYSSELNVNALLLGDSALYLCASSLERLTGSNSPLHFGNGTRLTVT.

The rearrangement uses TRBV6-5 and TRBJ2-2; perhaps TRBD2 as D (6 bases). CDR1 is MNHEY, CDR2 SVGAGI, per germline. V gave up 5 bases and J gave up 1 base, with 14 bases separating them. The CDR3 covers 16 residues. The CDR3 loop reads CASSPVLAVNTGELFF. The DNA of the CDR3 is TGTGCCAGCAGTCCCGTATTAGCGGTGAACACCGGGGAGCTGTTTTTT.

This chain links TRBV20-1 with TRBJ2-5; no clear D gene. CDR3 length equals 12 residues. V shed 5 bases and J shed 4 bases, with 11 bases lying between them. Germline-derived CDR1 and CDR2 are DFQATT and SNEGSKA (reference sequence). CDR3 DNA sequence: TGCAGTGCTCGACGGGTGGCAGAGACCCAGTACTTC. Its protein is CSARRVAETQYF.

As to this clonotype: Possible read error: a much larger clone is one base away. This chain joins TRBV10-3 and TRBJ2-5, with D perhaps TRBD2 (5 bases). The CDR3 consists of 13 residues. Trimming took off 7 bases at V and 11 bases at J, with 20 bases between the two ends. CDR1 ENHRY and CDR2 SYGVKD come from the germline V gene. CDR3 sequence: CAITGELANEQYF. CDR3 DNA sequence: TGTGCCATCACCGGGGAGTTAGCCAATGAGCAGTACTTC.

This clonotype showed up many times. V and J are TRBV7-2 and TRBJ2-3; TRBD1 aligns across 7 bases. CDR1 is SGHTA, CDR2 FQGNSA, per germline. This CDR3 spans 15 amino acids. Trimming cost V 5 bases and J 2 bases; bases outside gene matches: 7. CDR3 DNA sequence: TGTGCCAGCAGCCCAGGGACAGTACACACAGATACGCAGTATTTT. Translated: CASSPGTVHTDTQYF. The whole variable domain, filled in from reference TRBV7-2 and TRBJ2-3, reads GAGVSQSPSNKVTEKGKDVELRCDPISGHTALYWYRQSLGQGLEFLIYFQGNSAPDKSGLPSDRFSAERTGGSVSTLTIQRTQQEDSAVYLCASSPGTVHTDTQYFGPGTRLTVL.

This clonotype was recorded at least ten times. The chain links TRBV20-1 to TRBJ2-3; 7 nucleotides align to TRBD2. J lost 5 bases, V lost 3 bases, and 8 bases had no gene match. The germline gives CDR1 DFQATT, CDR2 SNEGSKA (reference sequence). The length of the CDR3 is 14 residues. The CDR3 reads CSASGGGSEDTQYF. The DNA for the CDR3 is TGCAGTGCTAGTGGGGGGGGTAGCGAAGATACGCAGTATTTT.

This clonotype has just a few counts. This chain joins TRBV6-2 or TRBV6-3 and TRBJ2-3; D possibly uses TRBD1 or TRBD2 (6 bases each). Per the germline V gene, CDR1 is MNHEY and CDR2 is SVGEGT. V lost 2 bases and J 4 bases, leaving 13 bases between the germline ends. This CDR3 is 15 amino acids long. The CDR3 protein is CASSYGGRDADTQYF. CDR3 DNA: TGTGCCAGCAGTTACGGGGGGCGTGACGCAGATACGCAGTATTTT.

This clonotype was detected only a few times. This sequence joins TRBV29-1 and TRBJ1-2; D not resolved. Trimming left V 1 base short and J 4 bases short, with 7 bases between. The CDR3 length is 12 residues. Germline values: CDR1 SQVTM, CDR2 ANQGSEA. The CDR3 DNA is TGCAGCGTTGAAGGATCCTTCTATGGCTACACCTTC. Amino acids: CSVEGSFYGYTF.

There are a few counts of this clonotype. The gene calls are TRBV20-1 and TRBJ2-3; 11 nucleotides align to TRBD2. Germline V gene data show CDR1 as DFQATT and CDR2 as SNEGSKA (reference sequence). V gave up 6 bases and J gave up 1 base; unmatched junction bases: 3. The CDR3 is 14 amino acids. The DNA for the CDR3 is TGCAGTGCCCTGACTAGCGGGGGCACAGATACGCAGTATTTT. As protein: CSALTSGGTDTQYF.

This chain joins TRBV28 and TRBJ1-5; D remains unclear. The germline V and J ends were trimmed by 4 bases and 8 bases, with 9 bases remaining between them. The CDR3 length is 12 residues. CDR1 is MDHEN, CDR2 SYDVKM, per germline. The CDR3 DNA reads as TGTGCCAGCAGTTCCCCAGAGGAGCCCCAGCATTTT. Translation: CASSSPEEPQHF.

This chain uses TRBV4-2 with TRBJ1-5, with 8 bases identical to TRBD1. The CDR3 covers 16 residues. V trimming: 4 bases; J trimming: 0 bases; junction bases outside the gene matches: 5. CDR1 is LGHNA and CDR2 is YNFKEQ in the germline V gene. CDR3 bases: TGTGCCAGCAGCCCCACAGGGGGGAATAGCAATCAGCCCCAGCATTTT. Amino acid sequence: CASSPTGGNSNQPQHF.

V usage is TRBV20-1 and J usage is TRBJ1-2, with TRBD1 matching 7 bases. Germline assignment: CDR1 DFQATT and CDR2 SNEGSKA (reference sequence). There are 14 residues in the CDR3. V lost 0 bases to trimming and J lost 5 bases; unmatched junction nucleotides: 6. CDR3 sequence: CSARDLDREYGYTF. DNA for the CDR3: TGCAGTGCTAGAGATCTCGACAGGGAATATGGCTACACCTTC.